These 25 T cell receptor beta chains were all obtained from the same sample, sequenced in a study of radiation and T cells in renal cell carcinoma. Time point described: blood 4 weeks post-SBRT, at nephrectomy. As for treatment: 15 Gy SBRT to primary tumor, nephrectomy 4 weeks later. Assay used: immunoSEQ multiplex PCR; TCRdb lists only in-frame clones, some missing. In the table there are around 180,000 clones, approximately 90% of which are singletons. Material: blood, obtained from a patient whose treatment included radiotherapy and nephrectomy. These receptor sequences come from a woman aged 50 to 65 with renal cell carcinoma.

This clone occurred once. V gene TRBV5-4 combines with J gene TRBJ1-2; 9 nucleotides match TRBD1. This CDR3 comprises 15 residues. Germline V gives CDR1 SGHNT, CDR2 YYREEE (reference sequence). The V segment lost 4 bases and the J segment 7 bases; nucleotides outside the gene matches: 11. The CDR3 nucleotides read TGTGCCAGCAGCATAGCACAGGGGGCGTTTGCTGGCTACACCTTC. It specifies CASSIAQGAFAGYTF.

This clone has a count of ten or more. The chain employs TRBV7-9 and TRBJ2-2; D is possibly TRBD2 (7 bases). CDR1 and CDR2 from the germline V gene are SEHNR and FQNEAQ (reference sequence). With 5 bases removed from V and 2 bases from J, the gap between germline ends came to 18 bases. The CDR3 runs to 17 residues. For the CDR3, the DNA is TGTGCCAGCAGCCCCAGGGGCGGGGGACCAAACACCGGGGAGCTGTTTTTT. Its protein is CASSPRGGGPNTGELFF. Together with reference TRBV7-9 and TRBJ2-2, the CDR3 gives the full variable domain: DTGVSQNPRHKITKRGQNVTFRCDPISEHNRLYWYRQTLGQGPEFLTYFQNEAQLEKSRLLSDRFSAERPKGSFSTLEIQRTEQGDSAMYLCASSPRGGGPNTGELFFGEGSRLTVL.

The count of this clone is one. The chain couples TRBV19 to TRBJ2-1; D uncertain. Germline-derived CDR1 and CDR2 are LNHDA and SQIVND (reference sequence). With 5 bases removed from V and 9 bases from J, the gap between germline ends came to 11 bases. This CDR3 has 12 residues. CDR3 DNA sequence: TGTGCCAGTAGTCCCGGACCGGGTGAGCAGTTCTTC. It encodes CASSPGPGEQFF.

This clone was detected only a few times. The chain recombines TRBV7-3 with TRBJ2-1, with D perhaps TRBD1 or TRBD2 (5 bases each). The germline gives CDR1 SGHTA, CDR2 FQGTGA. V lost 0 bases, J lost 10 bases, and 7 bases lay in between. This CDR3 contains 12 residues. The chain's CDR3 is CASSLTGEEQFF. In DNA form, the CDR3 reads TGTGCCAGCAGCTTAACGGGGGAAGAGCAGTTCTTC.

V usage is TRBV11-2 and J usage is TRBJ1-6; no clear D. V lost 4 bases to trimming and J lost 4 bases, with 20 bases between them. The CDR3 totals 18 residues. The germline gives CDR1 SGHAT, CDR2 FQNNGV. The CDR3 DNA sequence: TGTGCCAGCAGCTCAGGACGGACGGCAAATTTTTATAATTCACCCCTCCACTTT. Translated: CASSSGRTANFYNSPLHF.

The chain links TRBV2 to TRBJ2-1, with D possibly matching TRBD1 (5 bases). CDR3 size: 14 residues. Germline values: CDR1 SNHLY, CDR2 FYNNEI. V was shortened by 0 bases and J by 5 bases, with 8 bases between the two germline ends. This chain's CDR3 is CASSEAGQNNEQFF. The CDR3 coding sequence is TGTGCCAGCAGTGAAGCGGGGCAGAACAATGAGCAGTTCTTC. Full variable domain (remainder filled in from reference TRBV2 and TRBJ2-1): EPEVTQTPSHQVTQMGQEVILRCVPISNHLYFYWYRQILGQKVEFLVSFYNNEISEKSEIFDDQFSVERPDGSNFTLKIRSTKLEDSAMYFCASSEAGQNNEQFFGPGTRLTVL.

The sample holds one count of this clone. The chain couples TRBV28 to TRBJ2-7; D is unresolved. The germline V gene has CDR1 MDHEN and CDR2 SYDVKM. The CDR3 sequence is 12 residues long. V was pared by 1 base and J by 4 bases, with 5 bases between. CDR3 in amino acids: CASSLLLYEQYF. CDR3 DNA sequence: TGTGCCAGCAGTTTATTACTGTACGAGCAGTACTTC.

The chain carries TRBV5-6 and TRBJ2-3; D not certain. The germline CDR1 and CDR2 sequences are SGHDT and YYEEEE. The CDR3 extends over 12 amino acids. V was pared by 0 bases and J by 4 bases, with 3 bases between. The CDR3 protein is CASSLVADTQYF. The CDR3 nucleotides read TGTGCCAGCAGCTTGGTCGCAGATACGCAGTATTTT.

This chain links TRBV7-2 with TRBJ2-3, with unresolved D. The V end was cut by 0 bases, the J end by 7 bases, with 17 bases between. CDR3 size: 16 residues. Per the germline V gene, CDR1 is SGHTA and CDR2 is FQGNSA. The CDR3 spells CASSLALSRSQNTQYF. For the CDR3, the DNA is TGTGCCAGCAGCTTAGCGCTGTCCAGGAGCCAGAATACGCAGTATTTT.

This clone was counted only a few times. The V gene is TRBV19, the J gene TRBJ1-5; D remains unclear. Trimming removed 2 bases at V and 6 bases at J, with 5 bases between. This CDR3 has 12 residues. Germline CDR1 LNHDA, CDR2 SQIVND (reference sequence). CDR3 loop: CASSIMAQPQHF. For the CDR3, the DNA is TGTGCCAGTAGTATAATGGCTCAGCCCCAGCATTTT.

The rearrangement links TRBV2 to TRBJ2-7; maybe TRBD2 (6 bases). The CDR3 loop spans 13 amino acids. Germline CDR1 SNHLY, CDR2 FYNNEI. V lost 5 bases and J 7 bases, leaving 15 bases between the germline ends. CDR3 sequence: CASSTGVDWEQYF. Here the CDR3 DNA reads TGTGCCAGCAGTACGGGGGTTGACTGGGAGCAGTACTTC.

This chain uses TRBV18 with TRBJ2-5, with 7 bases lining up with TRBD1. Germline V gene lookup returns CDR1 KGHSH and CDR2 LQKENI. This CDR3 has 15 amino acids. V trimming: 1 base; J trimming: 2 bases; junction bases outside the gene matches: 4. The CDR3 sequence is CASSPLTGIQETQYF. The CDR3 region has the DNA TGTGCCAGCTCACCACTGACAGGGATACAAGAGACCCAGTACTTC.

This clone was seen once. A much larger clone differs from this one at a single base, so this may be a read error. This chain connects TRBV7-9 to TRBJ2-1, with TRBD1 matching 7 bases. Germline V gene data show CDR1 as SEHNR and CDR2 as FQNEAQ (reference sequence). The CDR3 spans 17 residues. This chain's CDR3 is CASSLSRGWLIYNERFF. The CDR3, as DNA: TGTGCCAGCAGCTTATCCAGGGGGTGGTTGATTTACAATGAGCGGTTCTTC.

The J gene is TRBJ1-5, the V gene TRBV2, with D hard to call. The V gene lost 8 bases and the J gene lost 4 bases, with 18 bases spanning the gap. Germline CDR1 reads SNHLY; CDR2 reads FYNNEI. This CDR3 contains 15 residues. This CDR3 reads CASPPNGEENQPQHF. In DNA form, the CDR3 reads TGTGCCAGCCCACCCAACGGGGAGGAAAATCAGCCCCAGCATTTT.

This clone was picked up a small number of times. CDR3 sequence: CASSYHATNEKLFF. CDR3 in DNA: TGTGCCAGCAGTTATCATGCAACTAATGAAAAACTGTTTTTT. The V call is TRBV2, the J call TRBJ1-4; D is ambiguous. Germline V gene sequence: CDR1 SNHLY, CDR2 FYNNEI. CDR3 length: 14 residues. V shed 5 bases and J shed 0 bases, with 7 bases lying between them.

This clone occurred a few times. V gene TRBV29-1 combines with J gene TRBJ2-1; 9 positions agree with TRBD2. Germline V CDR1 and CDR2: SQVTM, ANQGSEA. This CDR3 region has 12 residues. Trimming at V came to 4 bases and at J to 9 bases, leaving 4 bases not matched to a gene. As DNA, the CDR3 is TGCAGCGTTGGCGGGGGGGCTACTGAGCAGTTCTTC. Translated, it gives CSVGGGATEQFF.

This clone was seen a handful of times. The V gene is TRBV5-6, the J gene TRBJ1-1; 8 bases fit TRBD1. Germline assignment: CDR1 SGHDT and CDR2 YYEEEE. There are 13 residues in the CDR3. The trim removed 4 bases at V and 3 bases at J, leaving 2 bases unmatched. The CDR3 loop reads CASSPDRDTEAFF. The DNA for the CDR3 is TGTGCCAGCAGCCCGGACAGGGACACTGAAGCTTTCTTT. Full variable domain (remainder filled in from reference TRBV5-6 and TRBJ1-1): DAGVTQSPTHLIKTRGQQVTLRCSPKSGHDTVSWYQQALGQGPQFIFQYYEEEERQRGNFPDRFSGHQFPNYSSELNVNALLLGDSALYLCASSPDRDTEAFFGQGTRLTVV.

The chain recombines TRBV6-6 with TRBJ1-5; D is ambiguous. This CDR3 has 11 amino acids. CDR1 MNHNY and CDR2 SVGAGI come from the germline V gene (reference sequence). Trimming left V 6 bases short and J 7 bases short, with 7 bases between. CDR3 loop: CASSQSQPQHF. DNA for the CDR3: TGTGCCAGCAGCCAGAGCCAGCCCCAGCATTTT.

The V and J genes are TRBV7-6 and TRBJ2-1, with D tentatively TRBD2 (5 bases). The CDR3 covers 15 residues. Germline V CDR1 and CDR2: SGHVS, FNYEAQ. V was clipped by 4 bases and J by 6 bases, with 16 bases between them. CDR3 region: CASSSLAQGRNEQFF. As DNA, the CDR3 is TGTGCCAGCAGCTCTCTAGCCCAAGGCCGCAATGAGCAGTTCTTC.

The gene calls are TRBV11-1 and TRBJ2-1; D gene ambiguous. CDR1 SGHAT and CDR2 FQDESV come from the germline V gene (reference sequence). The CDR3 runs to 14 residues. The V end lost 1 base, the J end lost 5 bases, and 9 bases lay between the germline ends. The CDR3 spells CASSLGPGDNEQFF. CDR3 DNA: TGTGCCAGCAGCTTAGGACCTGGAGACAATGAGCAGTTCTTC.

V gene TRBV5-1 combines with J gene TRBJ1-1, with no clear D. The CDR3 runs 15 residues. CDR1 is SGHRS, CDR2 YFSETQ, per germline. V was pared by 0 bases and J by 4 bases, with 13 bases between. The DNA for the CDR3 is TGCGCCAGCAGCTTGGCGGGCTTCCGTGCCACTGAAGCTTTCTTT. Protein: CASSLAGFRATEAFF.

The V call is TRBV6-6, the J call TRBJ2-3; maybe TRBD2 (7 bases). Germline CDR1 MNHNY, CDR2 SVGAGI (reference sequence). V was shortened by 6 bases and J by 0 bases, with 10 bases between the two germline ends. The CDR3 runs to 14 residues. The CDR3 coding sequence is TGTGCCAGCAGAAGGGGGGGCAGCACAGATACGCAGTATTTT. Translation gives CASRRGGSTDTQYF.

The V gene is TRBV9, the J gene TRBJ2-5; 10 bases are shared with TRBD2. The CDR3 contains 17 residues. V shed 3 bases and J 0 bases; nucleotides not matched to a gene: 8. Per the germline V gene, CDR1 is SGDLS and CDR2 is YYNGEE. The DNA of the CDR3 is TGTGCCAGCAGCGGGCCCTTAGCGGGGGGAAACCAAGAGACCCAGTACTTC. Translating it yields CASSGPLAGGNQETQYF. The full variable domain, its missing parts supplied by reference TRBV9 and TRBJ2-5, is DSGVTQTPKHLITATGQRVTLRCSPRSGDLSVYWYQQSLDQGLQFLIQYYNGEERAKGNILERFSAQQFPDLHSELNLSSLELGDSALYFCASSGPLAGGNQETQYFGPGTRLLVL.

J is TRBJ2-7 and V is TRBV7-2; D remains ambiguous. The CDR3 contains 13 residues. Trimming removed 4 bases from V and 5 bases from J, with 12 bases in between. CDR1 is SGHTA and CDR2 is FQGNSA in the germline V gene. The CDR3, as DNA: TGTGCCAGCAGCTCACTACTGCCCCACGAGCAGTACTTC. Protein: CASSSLLPHEQYF. Full variable domain (rest looked up from reference TRBV7-2 and TRBJ2-7): GAGVSQSPSNKVTEKGKDVELRCDPISGHTALYWYRQSLGQGLEFLIYFQGNSAPDKSGLPSDRFSAERTGGSVSTLTIQRTQQEDSAVYLCASSSLLPHEQYFGPGTRLTVT.

V and J are TRBV28 and TRBJ1-5, with D perhaps TRBD1 (5 bases). The germline V and J ends were trimmed by 2 bases and 6 bases, with 11 bases remaining between them. The CDR3 sequence is 14 residues long. Per germline, CDR1 MDHEN and CDR2 SYDVKM. The CDR3 here is CASSLGGGSQPQHF. The CDR3 DNA is TGTGCCAGCAGTTTAGGGGGAGGGAGTCAGCCCCAGCATTTT. Combining the CDR3 with reference TRBV28 and TRBJ1-5 gives the whole variable domain DVKVTQSSRYLVKRTGEKVFLECVQDMDHENMFWYRQDPGLGLRLIYFSYDVKMKEKGDIPEGYSVSREKKERFSLILESASTNQTSMYLCASSLGGGSQPQHFGDGTRLSIL.